Presented here are 14 T cell receptor beta chains from one specimen sequenced in a study of identifying expanded T cells in peripheral blood. Here immunoSEQ multiplex PCR was the method, and the copy in TCRdb shows in-frame clones only, minus some. The sample has roughly 84,000 clones, roughly 90% seen once. The sequenced sample consisted of blood. Every receptor here comes from a person aged 18-69 years in good health.

The chain is built from TRBV29-1 and TRBJ1-2, with D maybe TRBD1 (6 bases). Trimming took off 6 bases at V and 3 bases at J, with 14 bases between the two ends. The CDR3 spans 13 residues. Germline CDR1 and CDR2: SQVTM and ANQGSEA. The CDR3 reads CSVEGVRDYGYTF. The CDR3 DNA sequence: TGCAGCGTAGAGGGGGTGAGGGACTATGGCTACACCTTC.

This chain connects TRBV4-1 to TRBJ2-1, with D possibly matching TRBD2 (7 bases). The CDR3 sequence is 14 residues long. Germline V gene sequence: CDR1 MGHRA, CDR2 YSYEKL. The V and J ends lost 1 base and 9 bases respectively, with 13 bases between them. The CDR3 region is CASSQGGGRTEQFF. The CDR3 region has the DNA TGCGCCAGCAGCCAAGGGGGGGGCCGCACTGAGCAGTTCTTC.

This sequence joins TRBV5-1 and TRBJ2-4, with D possibly TRBD1 on 6 matching bases. The CDR3 runs to 19 residues. The V end lost 0 bases, the J end lost 0 bases, and 19 bases lay between the germline ends. CDR1 is SGHRS and CDR2 is YFSETQ in the germline V gene. The CDR3 region is CASSLVTGNERLAKNIQYF. The CDR3 DNA reads TGCGCCAGCAGCTTGGTGACAGGAAACGAACGTTTAGCCAAAAACATTCAGTACTTC.

This clone occurred once. V usage is TRBV27 and J usage is TRBJ1-1; tentative D call: TRBD1 (6 bases). The CDR3 has 15 residues. The V gene's germline CDR1 is MNHEY and CDR2 SMNVEV (reference sequence). V lost 5 bases to trimming and J lost 0 bases, with 13 bases between them. The CDR3 is CASSLGQSMNTEAFF. In nucleotides, the CDR3 is TGTGCCAGCAGTCTTGGACAGTCAATGAACACTGAAGCTTTCTTT.

The chain links TRBV7-2 to TRBJ1-1; D ambiguous. The V gene lost 1 base and the J gene lost 9 bases, with 9 bases spanning the gap. CDR1 and CDR2 (germline): SGHTA, FQGNSA. CDR3 size: 12 residues. Written as DNA, the CDR3 is TGTGCCAGCAGCTTAGATACGATCCAAGCTTTCTTT. It specifies CASSLDTIQAFF.

In its sample, this clone was seen once. The rearrangement uses TRBV7-9 and TRBJ1-2; 8 bases line up with TRBD1. J gave up 6 bases and V 5 bases, and 8 bases lay outside the gene matches. The CDR3 loop spans 14 amino acids. Germline lookup yields CDR1 SEHNR and CDR2 FQNEAQ (reference sequence). The CDR3 sequence is CASSRDRKGNGYTF. Written as DNA, the CDR3 is TGTGCCAGCAGCCGGGACAGGAAAGGAAATGGCTACACCTTC.

The chain carries TRBV27 and TRBJ2-7; 10 bases are a match to TRBD1. The germline gives CDR1 MNHEY, CDR2 SMNVEV (reference sequence). There are 17 residues in the CDR3. J lost 1 base, V lost 2 bases, and 8 bases had no gene match. CDR3 DNA: TGTGCCAGCAGTTTAAAGACAGGGGGCCAAACTTCCTACGAGCAGTACTTC. The encoded protein is CASSLKTGGQTSYEQYF.

The chain recombines TRBV15 with TRBJ1-2; the match to TRBD1 covers 7 bases. Germline trimming cut 4 bases from V and 8 bases from J; bases unmatched to any gene: 7. Germline lookup yields CDR1 LNHNV and CDR2 YYDKDF (reference sequence). The CDR3 is made up of 13 amino acids. CDR3: CATSTSGGSGYTF. The CDR3 DNA reads TGTGCCACCAGCACCTCAGGGGGAAGCGGCTACACCTTC.

By its share, this clone is large. The same CDR3 also results from other DNA sequences found in this sample. This chain connects TRBV7-6 to TRBJ1-2; D is possibly TRBD1 (5 bases). This CDR3 is 14 amino acids long. Germline values: CDR1 SGHVS, CDR2 FNYEAQ. V lost 1 base and J 4 bases, leaving 10 bases between the germline ends. Here the CDR3 DNA reads TGTGCCAGCAGCTTAGGCGGGGGTCCCTATGGCTACACCTTC. Its protein product is CASSLGGGPYGYTF.

J is TRBJ2-1 and V is TRBV9; D might be TRBD2 (6 bases). This CDR3 spans 14 amino acids. CDR1 and CDR2 (germline): SGDLS, YYNGEE. The V end lost 2 bases, the J end lost 1 base, and 7 bases lay between the germline ends. CDR3 in DNA: TGTGCCAGCAGCGTCCTAGCGTCCTACAATGAGCAGTTCTTC. It yields the protein CASSVLASYNEQFF.

The CDR3 sequence: CASSPQGQETQYF. The CDR3 coding sequence is TGTGCCAGCTCACCACAGGGCCAAGAGACCCAGTACTTC. This chain uses TRBV18 with TRBJ2-5; D is uncertain. Trimming cost V 1 base and J 1 base, with 4 bases left between them. The CDR3 runs to 13 residues. Germline-derived CDR1 and CDR2 are KGHSH and LQKENI.

The chain recombines TRBV6-1 with TRBJ1-2; 8 bases are shared with TRBD1. The CDR3 loop spans 14 amino acids. Trimming at V came to 2 bases and at J to 4 bases, leaving 3 bases not matched to a gene. Per germline, CDR1 MNHNS and CDR2 SASEGT. CDR3 residues: CASSERDRIYGYTF. CDR3 nucleotide sequence: TGTGCCAGCAGTGAAAGGGACAGGATCTATGGCTACACCTTC.

This clone came up once. This sequence joins TRBV5-6 and TRBJ2-5; 7 bases agree with TRBD1. Germline V gives CDR1 SGHDT, CDR2 YYEEEE. The V and J ends lost 3 bases and 5 bases, in that order; junction bases with no gene match: 13. This CDR3 region has 16 residues. The CDR3 loop is CASSYGRQGPRETQYF. The DNA of the CDR3 is TGTGCCAGCAGCTATGGACGACAGGGTCCGCGGGAGACCCAGTACTTC.

The gene calls are TRBV5-6 and TRBJ1-1; 8 bases align to TRBD1. V trimming: 4 bases; J trimming: 0 bases; junction bases outside the gene matches: 2. CDR3 length: 14 amino acids. Germline V gene sequence: CDR1 SGHDT, CDR2 YYEEEE. CDR3 DNA: TGTGCCAGCAGCCGGGACAGGATGAACACTGAAGCTTTCTTT. Its protein is CASSRDRMNTEAFF.